This T cell receptor beta chain appears in the sequencing data of a study of quantifying T cell responses using KT2 cells. Study-wide background: Reverse transcription used primers in the TCR alpha and beta constant regions.

The CDR3 is 14 residues long. The germline gives CDR1 MNHEY, CDR2 SMNVEV (reference sequence). V was pared by 5 bases and J by 5 bases, with 8 bases of the junction left unmatched. Each cDNA got a UMI-containing oligo ligated at its 3' end. The first PCR ran roughly 4 cycles with an equimolar RC1.1 and RC1.2 beta primer mix. Via MiXCR, TCRdb re-called the UMI-ligation and nested PCR reads, giving one row per CDR3 protein. The sample contains around 30,000 distinct CDR3 sequences, 10% of which appear only once. Sequences were obtained from PBMCs spiked with cells of the T cell clone KT2. The chain is built from TRBV27 and TRBJ1-1; 7 nucleotides agree with TRBD1. The sequence was collected from a human donor. CDR3 region: CASSLARQGTEAFF. The DNA for the CDR3 is TGTGCCAGCAGTCTAGCCAGACAGGGAACTGAAGCTTTCTTT.